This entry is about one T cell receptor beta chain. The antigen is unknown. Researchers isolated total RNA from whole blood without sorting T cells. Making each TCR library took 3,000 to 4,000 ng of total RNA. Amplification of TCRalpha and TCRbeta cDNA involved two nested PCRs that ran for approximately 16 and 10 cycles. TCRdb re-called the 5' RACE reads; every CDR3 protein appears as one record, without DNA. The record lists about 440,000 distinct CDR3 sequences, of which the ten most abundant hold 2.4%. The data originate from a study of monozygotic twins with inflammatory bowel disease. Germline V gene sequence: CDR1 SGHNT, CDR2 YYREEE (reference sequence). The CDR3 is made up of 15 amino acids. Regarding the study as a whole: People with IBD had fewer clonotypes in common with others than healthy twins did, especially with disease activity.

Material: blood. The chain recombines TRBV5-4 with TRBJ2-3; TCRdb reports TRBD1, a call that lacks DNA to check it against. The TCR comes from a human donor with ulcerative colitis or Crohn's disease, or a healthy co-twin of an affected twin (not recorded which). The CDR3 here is CASSRRDSRTDTQYF.